The 13 T cell receptor beta chains below come from one sample, sequenced in a study of blood T cell repertoires in COVID-19. Profiled with immunoSEQ multiplex PCR; TCRdb holds only in-frame clones, not every one. The data contain about 210,000 clones, around 85% of them singletons. Sequencing was performed on peripheral blood. Receptors originate from a man over 45 with COVID-19, enrolled during active disease.

This clone was found once. The CDR3 reads CASLWGGMNTEAFF. The CDR3 DNA reads TGTGCCAGCTTATGGGGGGGCATGAACACTGAAGCTTTCTTT. The chain joins TRBV6-1 to TRBJ1-1; a possible D gene is TRBD1 (6 bases). The germline CDR1 and CDR2 sequences are MNHNS and SASEGT. V gave up 8 bases and J gave up 0 bases, with 13 bases separating them. This CDR3 region has 14 residues.

J is TRBJ1-2 and V is TRBV16, with D maybe TRBD1 (6 bases). This CDR3 is 15 amino acids long. Germline V gene lookup returns CDR1 KGHSY and CDR2 FQNENV. Trimming took 4 bases from V and 0 from J, leaving 12 bases between them. This chain's CDR3 is CASSPNRETNYGYTF. The CDR3 coding sequence is TGTGCCAGCAGCCCAAACAGGGAAACTAACTATGGCTACACCTTC.

The chain is built from TRBV3-1 (or the pseudogene TRBV3-2) and TRBJ1-6, with D maybe TRBD1 (6 bases). Trimming left V 3 bases short and J 8 bases short, with 17 bases between. Germline V gives CDR1 LGHDT, CDR2 YNNKEL (reference sequence). The CDR3 is 16 residues long. The CDR3 spells CASSHDHRDLYSPLHF. CDR3 nucleotide sequence: TGTGCCAGCAGCCATGATCACAGGGACCTGTATTCACCCCTCCACTTT.

The chain links TRBV7-2 to TRBJ2-5; TRBD2 might be the D (7 bases). CDR1 SGHTA and CDR2 FQGNSA come from the germline V gene. The length of the CDR3 is 14 residues. V shed 2 bases and J shed 4 bases, with 11 bases lying between them. This CDR3 reads CASSLNRGAETQYF. CDR3 DNA sequence: TGTGCCAGCAGCTTAAACCGGGGGGCAGAGACCCAGTACTTC.

The chain joins TRBV7-7 to TRBJ1-5, with D maybe TRBD1 (6 bases). CDR1 is SSHAT, CDR2 FNYEAQ, per germline (reference sequence). The length of the CDR3 is 16 residues. DNA of the CDR3: TGTGCTAGGGGGGGCAGGGGAGACGATAGCAATCAGCCCCAGCATTTT. It encodes CARGGRGDDSNQPQHF.

This sequence joins TRBV19 and TRBJ1-6; D might be TRBD1 (5 bases). Germline CDR1 and CDR2: LNHDA and SQIVND (reference sequence). The CDR3 has 14 amino acids. Trimming took off 4 bases at V and 7 bases at J, with 11 bases between the two ends. The CDR3 protein is CASSTDGGNSPLHF. The CDR3 DNA follows: TGTGCCAGTAGTACTGACGGGGGAAATTCACCCCTCCACTTT.

The sample holds one count of this clone. The rearrangement uses TRBV5-4 and TRBJ2-1, with D possibly TRBD1 on 6 matching bases. Germline loops: CDR1 SGHNT, CDR2 YYREEE (reference sequence). Trimming stripped 4 bases from V and 5 bases from J, with 10 bases between. This CDR3 is built from 13 residues. CDR3 sequence: CASSPGQNNEQFF. CDR3 nucleotides: TGTGCCAGCAGCCCGGGACAAAACAATGAGCAGTTCTTC.

This sequence joins TRBV4-1 and TRBJ2-6; possible D gene TRBD2, 5 bases. Germline V gives CDR1 MGHRA, CDR2 YSYEKL. The CDR3 runs to 16 residues. Trimming cost V 4 bases and J 0 bases, with 10 bases left between them. The CDR3 loop reads CASSRGSVSGANVLTF. DNA for the CDR3: TGCGCCAGCAGCCGCGGGTCCGTCTCTGGGGCCAACGTCCTGACTTTC.

The J gene is TRBJ1-6, the V gene TRBV2, with a weak D call TRBD1 (6 bases). The V gene's germline CDR1 is SNHLY and CDR2 FYNNEI. With 6 bases removed from V and 1 base from J, the gap between germline ends came to 10 bases. This CDR3 is built from 15 residues. In DNA, the CDR3 is TGTGCCAGCAGGGGACAAGTTTCCTATAATTCACCCCTCCACTTT. It is translated as CASRGQVSYNSPLHF.

This chain connects TRBV18 to TRBJ2-1; TRBD2 matches at 9 bases. The V gene end was trimmed by 6 bases and the J gene end by 6 bases; junction bases not matched to a gene: 9. The CDR3 consists of 15 residues. Germline V gives CDR1 KGHSH, CDR2 LQKENI. CDR3 DNA sequence: TGTGCCAGCTCCCGAGCCGCGGGGGGGGGCAATGAGCAGTTCTTC. Its translation is CASSRAAGGGNEQFF.

The genes are TRBV24-1 and TRBJ2-1; D gene ambiguous. Trimming cost V 0 bases and J 4 bases, with 15 bases left between them. The germline gives CDR1 KGHDR, CDR2 SFDVKD. The CDR3 totals 17 residues. The CDR3 loop is CATSDLPPSTSYNEQFF. CDR3 DNA sequence: TGTGCCACCAGTGATTTGCCCCCGAGTACGTCGTACAATGAGCAGTTCTTC.

The chain links TRBV14 to TRBJ2-5; D gene uncertain. The CDR3 loop spans 15 amino acids. The germline V gene encodes CDR1 SGHDN and CDR2 FVKESK. The ends were cut back, 1 base at V and 6 bases at J, with 15 bases in the middle. Here the CDR3 reads CASSQVPQVLKTQYF. In DNA form, the CDR3 reads TGTGCCAGCAGCCAAGTTCCTCAGGTCCTAAAGACCCAGTACTTC.

This clone was counted a few times. V gene TRBV3-1 (or the pseudogene TRBV3-2) combines with J gene TRBJ1-2; D is ambiguous. The length of the CDR3 is 14 residues. The V end lost 2 bases, the J end lost 6 bases, and 13 bases lay between the germline ends. The germline V gene encodes CDR1 LGHDT and CDR2 YNNKEL (reference sequence). The CDR3 region has the DNA TGTGCCAGCAGCCAATCTGAGTGGACTAATGGCTACACCTTC. Protein sequence: CASSQSEWTNGYTF.